This TCR beta chain was captured by sequencing in a study of T-cell memory formation after mild COVID-19. Findings and caveats of the study: Pre-infection memory harbored some responding clones, suggesting cross-reactive memory joined. Day 15 to 85 contracting clones showed balanced CD4/CD8; later expanders leaned CD4+.

From 5'RACE with constant-segment primers came TCR alpha and TCR beta cDNA libraries that carried sample barcodes and UMIs. TCRdb analysed the 5' RACE reads with MiXCR anew, one entry per CDR3 protein. The sample records roughly 400,000 distinct CDR3 sequences, roughly a quarter being singletons. This clonotype was picked up a small number of times. Its antigen is currently unknown. V dropped 1 base and J dropped 2 bases, with 8 bases sitting between them. The length of the CDR3 is 14 residues. CDR1 and CDR2 (germline): LNHNV, YYDKDF (reference sequence). The sequenced material came from PBMCs or a T cell subset sorted from them (not recorded which). The receptor comes from an adult woman who had mild COVID-19 (a few samples of this study predate the infection). Cell type and time point are not known. V usage is TRBV15 and J usage is TRBJ2-5; D remains ambiguous. The CDR3 reads CATSRVTIQETQYF. The CDR3 DNA sequence: TGTGCCACCAGCAGAGTTACCATTCAAGAGACCCAGTACTTC.